This TCR beta chain was documented in a study of cytomegalovirus exposure and HLA in healthy donors. Study-wide results and caveats: Subsequent analysis revealed that first-cohort TCR clusters tended to co-occur in the roughly 120 validation repertoires. Cytomegalovirus association was assigned to approximately 160 TCR beta chains. While the bulk of TCR sequences proved rare, some public TCRs turned up in many donors.

This CDR3 has 14 amino acids. Looked up from germline, CDR1 is SEHNR and CDR2 is FQNEAQ (reference sequence). V dropped 5 bases and J dropped 9; count of bases not matched to a gene: 9. Assay used: immunoSEQ multiplex PCR; TCRdb lists only in-frame clones, some missing. The data hold under 200,000 clones, with just under 90% observed a single time. Comment on this clone: Its antigen remains unknown.

The chain has TRBV7-9 and TRBJ2-1; 8 bases line up with TRBD1. The receptor comes from a man in his late teens or twenties in good health and CMV-seropositive. Sequencing was carried out using PBMCs. The CDR3 nucleotides are TGTGCCAGCAGCAACCCCGGACAGGGCGGTGAGCAGTTCTTC. Translating gives CASSNPGQGGEQFF.